What follows are 28 T cell receptor beta chains derived from one specimen sequenced in a study of T cell clonality in common variable immunodeficiency. Generated by immunoSEQ multiplex PCR, the TCRdb table keeps only in-frame clones and is missing some. The sample yields about 34,000 clones, without any singletons. The sequenced material came from peripheral blood mononuclear cells. The receptors stem from a person aged 18 to 69 in good health.

Many counts were recorded for this clone. The read gets to within 3 residues of the CDR3 end, and the germline J gene fills in the rest. V is TRBV7-9 and J is TRBJ1-5; D unclear. Trimming left V 1 base short and J 4 bases short, with 8 bases between. Germline lookup yields CDR1 SEHNR and CDR2 FQNEAQ (reference sequence). This CDR3 region has 14 residues. The part of the CDR3 DNA that was read is TGTGCCAGCAGCTTAGATTCAGTTAATCAGCCC. Translating gives CASSLDSVNQP. Given in full, the CDR3 is CASSLDSVNQPQHF.

This clone was seen many times. The read stops 3 residues short of the end of the CDR3; the missing end is completed from the germline J gene. V and J are TRBV9 and TRBJ2-6; D might be TRBD2 (7 bases). CDR1 is SGDLS, CDR2 YYNGEE, per germline. The CDR3 totals 18 residues. V lost 3 bases, J lost 2 bases, and 18 bases lay in between. The sequenced CDR3 bases are TGTGCCAGCAGCGCTTTGGGTCGGGGGGCGGCTGGGGCCAACGTC. Protein: CASSALGRGAAGANV. The whole CDR3 protein reads CASSALGRGAAGANVLTF.

This clone occurred many times. The read halts 3 residues ahead of the CDR3 end, with the missing end drawn from the germline J gene. V and J are TRBV10-3 and TRBJ2-3, with TRBD1 matching 9 bases. Germline values: CDR1 ENHRY, CDR2 SYGVKD. Losses at the gene ends were 4 bases for V and 3 bases for J; bases not matched to a gene: 5. The CDR3 runs 15 residues. The CDR3: CAISAGQGLTDTQYF. The DNA read from the CDR3 is TGTGCCATCAGTGCGGGACAGGGATTGACAGATACG.

This clone appeared many times. The read stops 3 residues short of the end of the CDR3; the missing end is completed from the germline J gene. The rearrangement links TRBV7-3 to TRBJ2-2; TRBD2 matches at 11 bases. V lost 6 bases to trimming and J lost 5 bases; unmatched junction nucleotides: 2. In germline, CDR1 is SGHTA, CDR2 FQGTGA. This CDR3 has 14 residues. The CDR3 here is CASSLAGGTGELFF. The covered CDR3 bases are TGTGCCAGCAGTTTAGCGGGAGGGACCGGGGAG.

This clone occurred many times. The read ends 3 residues shy of where the CDR3 ends; the end is completed using the germline J gene. This chain joins TRBV10-3 and TRBJ1-1, with D possibly being TRBD1 (6 bases). V was trimmed by 3 bases and J by 7 bases, leaving 12 bases between them. Per germline, CDR1 ENHRY and CDR2 SYGVKD. The CDR3 is 13 residues long. The CDR3 here is CAISEGGHLEAFF. The CDR3 DNA, read in part, is TGTGCCATCAGTGAAGGGGGACACCTTGAA.

This clone came up many times. Sequencing ends 3 residues short of the CDR3 end; the germline J gene provides the rest. The gene calls are TRBV7-6 and TRBJ1-4; D remains unclear. Trimming took off 0 bases at V and 7 bases at J, with 12 bases between the two ends. There are 15 residues in the CDR3. Germline CDR1 reads SGHVS; CDR2 reads FNYEAQ. The CDR3 DNA, read in part, is TGTGCCAGCAGCTTAGCGTTTAGATCGGGTGAAAAA. It specifies CASSLAFRSGEK. The entire CDR3 protein is CASSLAFRSGEKLFF.

This clone was found many times. Coverage ceases 3 residues before the CDR3 finishes, and the germline J gene fills in the end. The chain links TRBV19 to TRBJ1-1, with a tentative D call TRBD1 (5 bases). Looked up from germline, CDR1 is LNHDA and CDR2 is SQIVND (reference sequence). The length of the CDR3 is 16 residues. Trimming removed 3 bases at V and 2 bases at J, with 16 bases between. The CDR3 bases that were read are TGTGCCAGTAGTATCATGGGGGGAGCAGCAAACACTGAA. This gives the protein CASSIMGGAANTE. The whole CDR3 protein reads CASSIMGGAANTEAFF.

Many counts were recorded for this clone. One end of the junction varies from germline; a read error may be responsible. The read finishes 3 residues shy of the CDR3 end, and the germline J gene is used to complete it. The chain carries TRBV4-2 and TRBJ2-7; 9 bases map to TRBD2. The CDR3 extends over 15 amino acids. Germline CDR1 LGHNA, CDR2 YNFKEQ. Incomplete CDR3 DNA: TGCGCCAGCAGCCTAGTAGCGGGGGTATCCTACGAG. Translated: CASSLVAGVSYE. In full, the CDR3 is CASSLVAGVSYEQYF.

This clone was recorded many times. Coverage ceases 3 residues before the CDR3 finishes, and the germline J gene fills in the end. The gene calls are TRBV9 and TRBJ1-2; possibly TRBD1 for D (5 bases). V shed 4 bases and J shed 3 bases, with 16 bases lying between them. Germline V gene data show CDR1 as SGDLS and CDR2 as YYNGEE. The CDR3 consists of 15 residues. The CDR3 sequence: CASSKGWVGDYGYTF. The sequenced CDR3 bases are TGTGCCAGCAGCAAGGGGTGGGTGGGCGACTATGGC.

This clone has a count of ten or more. The read halts 3 residues ahead of the CDR3 end, with the missing end drawn from the germline J gene. This rearrangement joins TRBV30 to TRBJ2-1; D remains ambiguous. The CDR3 loop spans 13 amino acids. CDR1 is GTSNPN and CDR2 is SVGIG in the germline V gene (reference sequence). The V end was cut by 2 bases, the J end by 0 bases, with 5 bases between. This CDR3 reads CAWSRYSYNEQFF. The DNA read from the CDR3 is TGTGCCTGGAGTAGGTACTCCTACAATGAG.

This clone was picked up many times. The read comes to an end 3 residues before the CDR3 does, leaving the germline J gene to fill in the end. The chain recombines TRBV19 with TRBJ1-1; possible D gene TRBD1, 5 bases. With 3 bases removed from V and 2 bases from J, the gap between germline ends came to 16 bases. From germline, CDR1 is LNHDA and CDR2 SQIVND (reference sequence). The CDR3 loop spans 16 amino acids. The covered CDR3 bases are TGTGCCAGTAGTATGTATAGAGGGGCTGCCAACACTGAA. Amino acids: CASSMYRGAANTE. Given in full, the CDR3 is CASSMYRGAANTEAFF.

This clone was observed at least ten times. Sequencing ends 3 residues short of the CDR3 end; the germline J gene provides the rest. This chain uses TRBV7-2 with TRBJ2-7; 7 bases are shared with TRBD2. Per the germline V gene, CDR1 is SGHTA and CDR2 is FQGNSA. This CDR3 region has 14 residues. The junction had 7 bases not matched to a gene; V was cut back by 5 bases and J by 3 bases. The sequenced CDR3 bases are TGTGCCAGCAGCCTCATGACTAGCAGCTACGAG. Translation gives CASSLMTSSYE. The entire CDR3 is CASSLMTSSYEQYF.

Many counts were recorded for this clone. The DNA read from the CDR3 is TGTGCCAGAGAACATAGCGGGAGGCCCTACGAG. Protein: CAREHSGRPYE. The whole CDR3 protein reads CAREHSGRPYEQYF. V is TRBV6-4 and J is TRBJ2-7, with 10 bases aligning to TRBD2. Coverage ceases 3 residues before the CDR3 finishes, and the germline J gene fills in the end. CDR3 length: 14 residues. CDR1 is MRHNA, CDR2 SNTAGT, per germline. V lost 9 bases and J lost 2; bases outside the gene matches: 7.

This clone was detected many times. The read terminates 3 residues ahead of where the CDR3 ends, so the germline J gene completes it. V and J are TRBV12-3 or TRBV12-4 and TRBJ2-1; tentative D call: TRBD1 (6 bases). CDR3 size: 13 residues. With 3 bases removed from V and 5 bases from J, the gap between germline ends came to 8 bases. CDR3 DNA, as far as it was read: TGTGCCAGCAGTTTGGACAGTAACAATGAG. It codes for CASSLDSNNE. The CDR3 as a whole reads CASSLDSNNEQFF.

Remarks on this clone: The read finishes 3 residues shy of the CDR3 end, and the germline J gene is used to complete it. This rearrangement joins TRBV18 to TRBJ1-2, with D uncertain. This CDR3 is 14 amino acids long. Trimming shortened V by 6 bases and J by 4 bases, and 15 bases separated the two germline ends. Germline loops: CDR1 KGHSH, CDR2 LQKENI. The DNA read from the CDR3 is TGTGCCAGCTCCCCTCAACACAGCTCCTATGGC. This encodes CASSPQHSSYG. In full, the CDR3 reads CASSPQHSSYGYTF.

The table lists this clone with many counts. Read data end 3 residues before the CDR3 end; the end is taken from the germline J gene. The chain is built from TRBV5-4 and TRBJ1-2; possibly TRBD1 for D (5 bases). Trimming took off 0 bases at V and 6 bases at J, with 15 bases between the two ends. Germline loops: CDR1 SGHNT, CDR2 YYREEE (reference sequence). The length of the CDR3 is 15 residues. CDR3 bases read: TGTGCCAGCAGCTTGGCCGGGGGGAATAAAAATGGC. It codes for CASSLAGGNKNG. The full CDR3 protein is CASSLAGGNKNGYTF.

This clone came up many times. The missing CDR3 end, 3 residues past where the read stops, is filled in from the germline J gene. The chain couples TRBV6-2 or TRBV6-3 to TRBJ1-1; D may be TRBD1 (6 bases). CDR1 is MNHEY and CDR2 is SVGEGT in the germline V gene. V lost 1 base and J 1 base, leaving 10 bases between the germline ends. This CDR3 region has 15 residues. The CDR3 loop is CASSYFIGGNTEAFF. The covered CDR3 bases are TGTGCCAGCAGTTACTTTATAGGGGGGAACACTGAA.

In its sample, this clone was seen many times. The read comes to an end 3 residues before the CDR3 does, leaving the germline J gene to fill in the end. The chain carries TRBV6-2 or TRBV6-3 and TRBJ2-7; 10 bases are a match to TRBD1. This CDR3 is 16 amino acids long. The germline V gene encodes CDR1 MNHEY and CDR2 SVGEGT. J was trimmed by 3 bases and V by 4 bases; bases with no gene match: 9. The DNA read from the CDR3 is TGTGCCAGCAGTTCACGCGACAGGGGGCGCGACTACGAG. Residues: CASSSRDRGRDYE. The CDR3, in full, reads CASSSRDRGRDYEQYF.

This clone was detected ten times or more. The CDR3 extends 3 residues past the end of the read, so its final part is completed from the germline J gene. The rearrangement uses TRBV18 and TRBJ1-5, with D maybe TRBD1 (6 bases). Germline CDR1 is KGHSH and CDR2 is LQKENI. V was shortened by 0 bases and J by 6 bases, with 12 bases between the two germline ends. CDR3 length equals 15 residues. Here the CDR3 reads CASSPPGAAGQPQHF. The CDR3 bases that were read are TGTGCCAGCTCACCACCGGGGGCTGCGGGTCAGCCC.

A remark on this clone: With the read ending 3 residues before the CDR3 end, the germline J gene is used to fill in that end. V gene TRBV7-9 combines with J gene TRBJ1-1; D gene ambiguous. The CDR3 spans 12 residues. Trimming shortened V by 7 bases and J by 0 bases, and 6 bases separated the two germline ends. CDR1 SEHNR and CDR2 FQNEAQ come from the germline V gene (reference sequence). CDR3 region: CASNIMNTEAFF. The covered CDR3 bases are TGTGCCAGCAACATAATGAACACTGAA.

This clone was seen at least ten times. Sequencing ends 3 residues short of the CDR3 end; the germline J gene provides the rest. The chain combines TRBV10-3 with TRBJ1-1; no clear D. CDR1 is ENHRY, CDR2 SYGVKD, per germline. Trimming removed 7 bases from V and 1 base from J, with 4 bases in between. The CDR3 has 11 residues. CDR3 DNA, as far as it was read: TGTGCCATCAAACAGAACACTGAA. Translation gives CAIKQNTE. In full, the CDR3 is CAIKQNTEAFF.

This clone was seen at least ten times. The read falls 3 residues short of the CDR3 end, and the missing part is taken from the germline J gene. The V and J genes are TRBV5-1 and TRBJ1-5; D is unclear. Germline V gene data show CDR1 as SGHRS and CDR2 as YFSETQ. V shed 0 bases and J shed 6 bases, with 7 bases lying between them. The CDR3 extends over 13 amino acids. The DNA read from the CDR3 is TGCGCCAGCAGCTTGGATATTTCTCAGCCC. Its translation is CASSLDISQP. The entire CDR3 protein is CASSLDISQPQHF.

There are many counts of this clone. The observed sequence ends 3 residues before the CDR3 terminus, with the missing tail filled in from the germline J gene. V usage is TRBV7-2 and J usage is TRBJ1-1, with D perhaps TRBD1 (5 bases). The CDR3 extends over 13 amino acids. Trimming shortened V by 6 bases and J by 5 bases, and 13 bases separated the two germline ends. The germline CDR1 and CDR2 sequences are SGHTA and FQGNSA. CDR3 sequence reads: CASRFQGETEAFF. Partial CDR3 DNA: TGTGCCAGCAGATTCCAGGGAGAGACTGAA.

This clone was counted many times. The sequenced CDR3 bases are TGCAGTGCTAGAGGACCGGGACTAGCAGTCCAAGAGACC. It encodes CSARGPGLAVQET. From start to end, the CDR3 is CSARGPGLAVQETQYF. V is TRBV20-1 and J is TRBJ2-5; 9 nucleotides agree with TRBD2. The DNA ends 3 residues before the CDR3 does, and the rest of the CDR3 is filled in from the germline J gene. V dropped 1 base and J dropped 1; count of bases not matched to a gene: 7. Germline assignment: CDR1 DFQATT and CDR2 SNEGSKA (reference sequence). This CDR3 region has 16 residues.

This clone was counted ten times or more. The CDR3 end lies 3 residues beyond the end of the read and is filled in from the germline J gene. This chain uses TRBV5-1 with TRBJ2-5, with D hard to call. The CDR3 totals 15 residues. Germline CDR1 is SGHRS and CDR2 is YFSETQ. The ends were cut back, 4 bases at V and 1 base at J, with 14 bases in the middle. The part of the CDR3 DNA that was read is TGCGCCAGCAGCCAAAACCCCCTCGGCCAAGAGACC. It is translated as CASSQNPLGQET. The entire CDR3 protein reads CASSQNPLGQETQYF.

This clone was counted many times. Coverage ceases 3 residues before the CDR3 finishes, and the germline J gene fills in the end. The rearrangement uses TRBV7-9 and TRBJ2-7; 11 bases line up with TRBD2. The CDR3 loop spans 14 amino acids. The germline CDR1 and CDR2 sequences are SEHNR and FQNEAQ (reference sequence). J lost 2 bases, V lost 5 bases, and 2 bases had no gene match. CDR3 DNA (partial): TGTGCCAGCAGCGGTAGCGGGGGGGCCTACGAG. As protein: CASSGSGGAYE. The full CDR3 is CASSGSGGAYEQYF.

This clone was counted at least ten times. The read finishes 3 residues shy of the CDR3 end, and the germline J gene is used to complete it. The chain uses TRBV6-2 or TRBV6-3 and TRBJ1-2; D possibly corresponds to TRBD1 (5 bases). V gave up 7 bases and J gave up 3 bases, with 18 bases separating them. Germline assignment: CDR1 MNHEY and CDR2 SVGEGT. The CDR3 totals 15 residues. The CDR3 DNA, read in part, is TGTGCCAGCAATTATGGTGATGACAGTTACTATGGC. This gives the protein CASNYGDDSYYG. The complete CDR3 protein is CASNYGDDSYYGYTF.

This clone was detected many times. The read finishes 3 residues shy of the CDR3 end, and the germline J gene is used to complete it. This sequence joins TRBV7-9 and TRBJ1-4; no firm D call. Trimming pared 2 bases from V and 3 bases from J, leaving 10 bases between. CDR1 SEHNR and CDR2 FQNEAQ come from the germline V gene (reference sequence). This CDR3 contains 15 residues. The CDR3 here is CASSLSGLANEKLFF. CDR3 DNA (partial): TGTGCCAGCAGCTTATCCGGGTTGGCTAATGAAAAA.